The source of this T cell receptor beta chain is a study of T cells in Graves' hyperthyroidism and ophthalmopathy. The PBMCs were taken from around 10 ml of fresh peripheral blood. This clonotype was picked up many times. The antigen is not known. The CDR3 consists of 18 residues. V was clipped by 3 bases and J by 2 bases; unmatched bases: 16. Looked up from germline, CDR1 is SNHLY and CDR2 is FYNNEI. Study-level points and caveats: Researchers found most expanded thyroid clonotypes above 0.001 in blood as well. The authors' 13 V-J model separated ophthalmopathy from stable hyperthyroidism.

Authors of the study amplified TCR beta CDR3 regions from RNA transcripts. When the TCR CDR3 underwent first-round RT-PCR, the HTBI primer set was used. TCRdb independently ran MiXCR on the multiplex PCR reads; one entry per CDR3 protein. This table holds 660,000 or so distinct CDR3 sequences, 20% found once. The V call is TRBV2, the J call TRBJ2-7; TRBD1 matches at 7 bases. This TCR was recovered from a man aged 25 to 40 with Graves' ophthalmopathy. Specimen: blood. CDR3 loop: CASSDPLLTGDTPYEQYF. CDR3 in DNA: TGTGCCAGCAGTGACCCACTACTAACAGGGGATACCCCCTACGAGCAGTACTTC.